The 18 T cell receptor beta chains below all came from one sample that was sequenced in a study of T cell clones after liver transplantation. Here immunoSEQ multiplex PCR was the method, and the copy in TCRdb shows in-frame clones only, minus some. The sample holds roughly 100,000 clones, roughly four fifths seen once. The material was CD4+ T cells from blood, obtained approximately 4 years after liver transplant. The receptors were gathered from a human patient who received a liver transplant. The graft donor may have given rise to some T cells.

A single count supports this clone. V gene TRBV10-1 combines with J gene TRBJ2-2; D is undetermined. In germline, CDR1 is WNHNN, CDR2 SYGVQD (reference sequence). The CDR3 contains 13 residues. Trimming removed 5 bases at V and 4 bases at J, with 8 bases between. CDR3 loop: CASSLTPTGELFF. The CDR3 DNA reads TGCGCCAGCAGTCTGACCCCCACCGGGGAGCTGTTTTTT.

The chain joins TRBV2 to TRBJ1-2; D ambiguous. Trimming left V 8 bases short and J 0 bases short, with 10 bases between. The CDR3 extends over 13 amino acids. Germline V gene sequence: CDR1 SNHLY, CDR2 FYNNEI. In DNA form, the CDR3 reads TGTGCCAGCGAGAGAGAAGCTAACTATGGCTACACCTTC. It specifies CASEREANYGYTF.

This clone has only one observation. This chain's CDR3 is CASSQMQGRETQYF. In DNA form, the CDR3 reads TGCGCCAGCAGCCAAATGCAGGGGCGAGAGACCCAGTACTTC. This chain links TRBV4-1 with TRBJ2-5; possibly TRBD1 for D (6 bases). Per the germline V gene, CDR1 is MGHRA and CDR2 is YSYEKL. This CDR3 spans 14 amino acids. Trimming stripped 2 bases from V and 4 bases from J, with 11 bases between.

The chain is built from TRBV7-8 and TRBJ2-3; a weak D match, TRBD1 (6 bases). Germline values: CDR1 SGHVS, CDR2 FQNEAQ. This CDR3 is built from 14 residues. The V and J ends lost 1 base and 1 base respectively, with 6 bases between them. The CDR3 region has the DNA TGTGCCAGCAGCTTAGAGGGGGGCACAGATACGCAGTATTTT. Residues: CASSLEGGTDTQYF.

This rearrangement joins TRBV5-1 to TRBJ2-7, with 10 bases lining up with TRBD1. J lost 4 bases, V lost 4 bases, and 5 bases had no gene match. CDR1 is SGHRS and CDR2 is YFSETQ in the germline V gene. CDR3 length: 14 residues. CDR3 sequence reads: CASSPDRGSYEQYF. The CDR3 DNA reads TGCGCCAGCAGCCCGGACAGGGGGAGTTACGAGCAGTACTTC.

The chain couples TRBV28 to TRBJ1-5; no clear D gene. The CDR3 is made up of 15 amino acids. CDR1 is MDHEN and CDR2 is SYDVKM in the germline V gene. V lost 2 bases to trimming and J lost 2 bases, with 10 bases between them. CDR3 coding DNA: TGTGCCAGCAGTTTAGGAGGGAGTGGCAATCAGCCCCAGCATTTT. Translating gives CASSLGGSGNQPQHF.

V gene TRBV6-1 combines with J gene TRBJ1-5, with TRBD1 as a possible D gene (6 bases). Trimming shortened V by 3 bases and J by 9 bases, and 15 bases separated the two germline ends. The germline CDR1 and CDR2 sequences are MNHNS and SASEGT. This CDR3 region has 14 residues. The CDR3: CASSETGGQRPQHF. In DNA form, the CDR3 reads TGTGCCAGCAGTGAGACCGGGGGCCAAAGGCCCCAGCATTTT.

The chain carries TRBV18 and TRBJ1-1; the D gene is possibly TRBD1 (6 bases). This CDR3 region has 14 residues. V lost 3 bases and J 0 bases, leaving 8 bases between the germline ends. Germline CDR1 is KGHSH and CDR2 is LQKENI. The CDR3 spells CASSPTGLNTEAFF. In DNA, the CDR3 is TGTGCCAGCTCACCGACAGGACTGAACACTGAAGCTTTCTTT.

CDR3 residues: CASSDVQGARGYTF. The CDR3 nucleotides are TGTGCCAGCTCAGACGTCCAGGGGGCTAGAGGCTACACCTTC. The chain couples TRBV18 to TRBJ1-2; TRBD1 matches at 8 bases. The CDR3 has 14 residues. The ends lost 5 bases at V and 8 bases at J; junction bases unmatched: 10. Germline V lookup: CDR1 KGHSH, CDR2 LQKENI.

This sequence joins TRBV5-3 and TRBJ1-2; unclear D gene. Being an ORF, TRBV5-3 has a function that is uncertain. The CDR3 spans 16 residues. V was pared by 0 bases and J by 6 bases, with 18 bases between. CDR3 DNA: TGTGCCAGAAGCTTGGGGCCGGTATTCACCCCTCATGGCTACACCTTC. Translating it yields CARSLGPVFTPHGYTF.

This clone was recorded once. J is TRBJ2-1 and V is TRBV18; a possible D gene is TRBD1 (6 bases). The V end was cut by 8 bases, the J end by 5 bases, with 16 bases between. The germline CDR1 and CDR2 sequences are KGHSH and LQKENI. The CDR3 covers 14 residues. The CDR3 coding sequence is TGTGCCAGCGCAAACCTGGGACAAAACAATGAGCAGTTCTTC. Amino acids: CASANLGQNNEQFF.

V gene TRBV5-1 combines with J gene TRBJ2-1; D remains ambiguous. This CDR3 has 13 amino acids. The V gene lost 0 bases and the J gene lost 9 bases, with 10 bases spanning the gap. CDR1 and CDR2 from the germline V gene are SGHRS and YFSETQ. DNA of the CDR3: TGCGCCAGCAGCTTGGACGTGTTCCCTGAGCAGTTCTTC. Encoded protein: CASSLDVFPEQFF. The full variable domain, in which reference TRBV5-1 and TRBJ2-1 provide the parts outside the CDR3, is KAGVTQTPRYLIKTRGQQVTLSCSPISGHRSVSWYQQTPGQGLQFLFEYFSETQRNKGNFPGRFSGRQFSNSRSEMNVSTLELGDSALYLCASSLDVFPEQFFGPGTRLTVL.

The chain links TRBV6-1 to TRBJ2-5; 7 bases line up with TRBD1. There are 13 residues in the CDR3. The trim removed 10 bases at V and 5 bases at J, leaving 10 bases unmatched. The germline gives CDR1 MNHNS, CDR2 SASEGT. This chain's CDR3 is CATSGQLLETQYF. CDR3 nucleotide sequence: TGTGCCACCTCGGGACAGCTTTTGGAGACCCAGTACTTC.

The V gene is TRBV28, the J gene TRBJ1-5, with D uncertain. The CDR3 sequence is 14 residues long. Deletions cut 1 base from V and 0 bases from J, with 4 bases between. Looked up from germline, CDR1 is MDHEN and CDR2 is SYDVKM. The DNA for the CDR3 is TGTGCCAGCAGTTTATCTCGTAGCAATCAGCCCCAGCATTTT. Translation: CASSLSRSNQPQHF.

The CDR3 spells CASSLGDSLLEQYF. Written as DNA, the CDR3 is TGTGCCAGCAGCTTAGGTGACAGCCTTTTGGAGCAGTACTTC. V gene TRBV7-2 combines with J gene TRBJ2-7; D is perhaps TRBD1 (5 bases). CDR1 is SGHTA and CDR2 is FQGNSA in the germline V gene. Trimming removed 1 base from V and 7 bases from J, with 14 bases in between. CDR3 length equals 14 residues.

The J gene is TRBJ2-1, the V gene TRBV2; D is possibly TRBD2 (5 bases). V was shortened by 6 bases and J by 0 bases, with 12 bases between the two germline ends. The CDR3 sequence is 15 residues long. Per the germline V gene, CDR1 is SNHLY and CDR2 is FYNNEI. The CDR3: CASRSSTSSYNEQFF. CDR3 DNA sequence: TGTGCCAGCAGGTCCTCTACTAGCTCCTACAATGAGCAGTTCTTC.

The chain combines TRBV7-8 with TRBJ1-4; 8 bases agree with TRBD1. The germline gives CDR1 SGHVS, CDR2 FQNEAQ. The CDR3 consists of 14 residues. Germline trimming cut 4 bases from V and 14 bases from J; bases unmatched to any gene: 12. CDR3 in DNA: TGTGCCAGCAGCTATTCAGGGGGCGGGCGTTACCTGTTTTTT. Translation gives CASSYSGGGRYLFF. Full variable domain (outside the CDR3, taken from reference TRBV7-8 and TRBJ1-4): GAGVSQSPRYKVAKRGQDVALRCDPISGHVSLFWYQQALGQGPEFLTYFQNEAQLDKSGLPSDRFFAERPEGSVSTLKIQRTQQEDSAVYLCASSYSGGGRYLFFGSGTQLSVL.

V gene TRBV7-2 combines with J gene TRBJ1-5; 11 bases are a match to TRBD1. CDR3 length: 15 amino acids. The V gene's germline CDR1 is SGHTA and CDR2 FQGNSA. V shed 5 bases, J shed 7 bases, and the junction held 7 bases outside the gene matches. The CDR3 spells CASSRGQGARQPQHF. The CDR3 DNA is TGTGCCAGCAGCCGCGGACAGGGGGCGAGGCAGCCCCAGCATTTT.